This TCR beta chain was observed in a study of OX40 agonist ivuxolimab in advanced cancers. Looked up from germline, CDR1 is LGHNA and CDR2 is YSLEER. The CDR3 is 15 amino acids. The V gene lost 3 bases and the J gene lost 2 bases, with 12 bases spanning the gap. The table came from immunoSEQ multiplex PCR; TCRdb's copy has only in-frame clones and leaves some out. The table includes about 34,000 clones, roughly 80% detected once. The V and J genes are TRBV4-3 and TRBJ2-3, with D possibly being TRBD1 (7 bases). This sample comprised CD4+ or CD8+ T cells sorted from blood, obtained in a trial of the OX40 agonist ivuxolimab. The sequence derives from an adult with an advanced solid tumor such as melanoma, head and neck, liver or kidney cancer. For the CDR3, the DNA is TGCGCCAGCAGCCAGGCGGGACAGCTCACAGATACGCAGTATTTT. Protein product: CASSQAGQLTDTQYF.